This T cell receptor beta chain was profiled in a study of blood T cell repertoires in COVID-19. This CDR3 is built from 14 residues. Participant ages covered about 18 to 95 years across some 25 US areas. The table came from immunoSEQ multiplex PCR; TCRdb's copy has only in-frame clones and leaves some out. In the table there are around 250,000 clones, 86% of which are singletons. V is TRBV21-1 and J is TRBJ2-7; the table's D call of TRBD1 was not tested on the DNA. TRBV21-1 is termed a pseudogene. This sequence originates from a woman aged 45-65 years who had recovered from COVID-19. Sequences were obtained from PBMCs or T cells enriched from blood (not recorded which). The CDR3 loop is CASSKGACSYEQYF. The CDR3 DNA follows: TGTGCCAGCAGCAAAGGGGCCTGCTCCTACGAGCAGTACTTC.